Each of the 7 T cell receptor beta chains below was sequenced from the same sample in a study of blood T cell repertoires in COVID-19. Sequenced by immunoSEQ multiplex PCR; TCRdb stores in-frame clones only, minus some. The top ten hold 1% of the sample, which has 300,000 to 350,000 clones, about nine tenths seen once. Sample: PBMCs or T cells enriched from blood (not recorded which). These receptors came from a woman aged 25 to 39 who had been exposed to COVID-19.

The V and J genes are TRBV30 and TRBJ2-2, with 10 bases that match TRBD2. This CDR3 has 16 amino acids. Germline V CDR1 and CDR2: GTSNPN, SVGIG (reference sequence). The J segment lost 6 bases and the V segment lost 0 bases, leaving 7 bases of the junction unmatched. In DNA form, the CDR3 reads TGTGCCTGGAGTGTACTCACCCTAGCGGGAGCCGGGGAGCTGTTTTTT. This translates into CAWSVLTLAGAGELFF.

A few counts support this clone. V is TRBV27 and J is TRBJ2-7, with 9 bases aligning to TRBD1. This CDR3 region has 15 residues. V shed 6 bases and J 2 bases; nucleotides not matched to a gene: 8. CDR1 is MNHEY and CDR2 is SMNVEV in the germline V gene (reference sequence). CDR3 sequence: CASRRGQGVAYEQYF. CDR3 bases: TGTGCCAGCAGACGGGGACAGGGAGTGGCCTACGAGCAGTACTTC.

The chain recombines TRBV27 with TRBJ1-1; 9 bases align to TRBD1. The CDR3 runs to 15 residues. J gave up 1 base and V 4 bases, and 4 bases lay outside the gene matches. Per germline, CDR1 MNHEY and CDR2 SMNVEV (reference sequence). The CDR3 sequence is CASSWTGAANTEAFF. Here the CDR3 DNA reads TGTGCCAGCAGTTGGACAGGGGCCGCGAACACTGAAGCTTTCTTT.

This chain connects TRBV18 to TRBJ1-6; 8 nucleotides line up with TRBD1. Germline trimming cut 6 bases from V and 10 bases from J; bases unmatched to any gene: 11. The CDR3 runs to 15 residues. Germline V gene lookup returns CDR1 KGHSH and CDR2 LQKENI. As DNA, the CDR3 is TGTGCCAGCTCCCACGAGGACAGGGTGGCATCACCCCTCCACTTT. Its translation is CASSHEDRVASPLHF.

The CDR3, as DNA: TGTGCCAGTAGTAGAGACCGGGACAACCAAGAGACCCAGTACTTC. This sequence encodes CASSRDRDNQETQYF. The chain recombines TRBV19 with TRBJ2-5, with a tentative D call TRBD1 (6 bases). V gave up 4 bases and J gave up 0 bases, with 12 bases separating them. Germline loops: CDR1 LNHDA, CDR2 SQIVND (reference sequence). The CDR3 totals 15 residues.

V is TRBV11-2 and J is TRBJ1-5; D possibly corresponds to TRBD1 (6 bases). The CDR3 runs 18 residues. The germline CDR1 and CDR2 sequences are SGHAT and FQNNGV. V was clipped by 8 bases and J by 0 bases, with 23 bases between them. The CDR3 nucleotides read TGTGCCAGCTGGCGCCCAGTTTGGACAGCATATAGCAATCAGCCCCAGCATTTT. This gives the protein CASWRPVWTAYSNQPQHF.

CDR3 sequence: CASSTTSGSYNEQFF. DNA of the CDR3: TGTGCCAGTAGCACTACTAGCGGGTCCTACAATGAGCAGTTCTTC. This chain connects TRBV19 to TRBJ2-1, with 9 bases identical to TRBD2. Germline V gene sequence: CDR1 LNHDA, CDR2 SQIVND (reference sequence). This CDR3 has 15 residues. J lost 1 base, V lost 6 bases, and 4 bases had no gene match.